Shown below are 23 T cell receptor beta chains from a single sample sequenced in a study of early T cells in non-severe SARS-CoV-2 infection. Each CDR3 protein is one row after TCRdb ran MiXCR on the 5' RACE reads. Altogether tens of thousands of distinct CDR3 sequences are present, roughly 4.7% being singletons, with the ten largest covering less than 9.5%. The specimen comprised whole blood, sampled at baseline. The receptors here all came from an adult who was a healthcare worker with PCR-confirmed SARS-CoV-2 infection or an uninfected control (not recorded which).

This clonotype appeared many times. This chain joins TRBV27 and TRBJ2-1, with 7 bases fitting TRBD2. CDR3 length: 11 amino acids. The V segment lost 7 bases and the J segment 7 bases; nucleotides outside the gene matches: 1. In germline, CDR1 is MNHEY, CDR2 SMNVEV (reference sequence). The CDR3 DNA sequence: TGTGCCAGCAATAGCGGGAATGAGCAGTTCTTC. Its protein product is CASNSGNEQFF.

The chain carries TRBV29-1 and TRBJ1-1; unclear D gene. V lost 2 bases to trimming and J lost 0 bases, with 7 bases between them. The CDR3 runs to 13 residues. The germline V gene has CDR1 SQVTM and CDR2 ANQGSEA. The chain's CDR3 is CSVERRMNTEAFF. CDR3 nucleotide sequence: TGCAGCGTTGAAAGGAGGATGAACACTGAAGCTTTCTTT. Full variable domain (remainder filled in from reference TRBV29-1 and TRBJ1-1): SAVISQKPSRDICQRGTSLTIQCQVDSQVTMMFWYRQQPGQSLTLIATANQGSEATYESGFVIDKFPISRPNLTFSTLTVSNMSPEDSSIYLCSVERRMNTEAFFGQGTRLTVV.

This clonotype was found many times. The chain uses TRBV7-8 and TRBJ2-1, with 10 bases aligning to TRBD2. Germline V gene lookup returns CDR1 SGHVS and CDR2 FQNEAQ. Trimming at V came to 3 bases and at J to 3 bases, leaving 2 bases not matched to a gene. The CDR3 has 15 residues. CDR3 coding DNA: TGTGCCAGCAGCTTGAGACTAGCGGGCTACAATGAGCAGTTCTTC. Translation: CASSLRLAGYNEQFF.

This clonotype has more than one count but fewer than ten. The chain recombines TRBV5-1 with TRBJ1-6, with D possibly matching TRBD1 (5 bases). Looked up from germline, CDR1 is SGHRS and CDR2 is YFSETQ. V was trimmed by 4 bases and J by 6 bases, leaving 17 bases between them. This CDR3 is built from 16 residues. The CDR3 DNA follows: TGCGCCAGCAGCACGTCTTCGGCGGGACCTAATTCACCCCTCCACTTT. Translated: CASSTSSAGPNSPLHF.

This clonotype appeared many times. The gene calls are TRBV12-3 or TRBV12-4 and TRBJ2-2; 9 nucleotides align to TRBD2. The CDR3 is 16 amino acids. J gave up 6 bases and V 3 bases, and 8 bases lay outside the gene matches. The CDR3 sequence is CASSLGSGRRSGELFF. The CDR3 coding sequence is TGTGCCAGCAGTTTGGGTAGCGGGAGACGGTCCGGGGAGCTGTTTTTT.

V is TRBV6-5 and J is TRBJ1-4; D ambiguous. Trimming removed 6 bases at V and 2 bases at J, with 10 bases between. The CDR3 loop spans 14 amino acids. Germline V CDR1 and CDR2: MNHEY, SVGAGI. The CDR3 is CASRGGPTNEKLFF. The CDR3 DNA is TGTGCCAGCAGGGGTGGGCCGACTAATGAAAAACTGTTTTTT.

This clonotype was seen at least ten times. The chain has TRBV7-9 and TRBJ2-6; D unresolved. Germline V CDR1 and CDR2: SEHNR, FQNEAQ (reference sequence). V lost 5 bases to trimming and J lost 1 base, with 9 bases between them. There are 15 residues in the CDR3. The DNA for the CDR3 is TGTGCCAGCAGCCCGAGGCTGTCTGGGGCCAACGTCCTGACTTTC. Translating it yields CASSPRLSGANVLTF.

This clonotype has more than one count but fewer than ten. This chain links TRBV5-1 with TRBJ1-1; 7 nucleotides align to TRBD1. With 0 bases clipped from V and 7 bases from J, the junction kept 6 bases outside the gene matches. Germline V gene sequence: CDR1 SGHRS, CDR2 YFSETQ. The CDR3 runs 14 residues. The CDR3 region is CASSLVDGDSEAFF. The DNA of the CDR3 is TGCGCCAGCAGCTTGGTCGACGGGGACAGTGAAGCTTTCTTT.

The sample holds many counts of this clonotype. V gene TRBV7-6 combines with J gene TRBJ2-7; 8 nucleotides align to TRBD1. Trimming at V came to 5 bases and at J to 4 bases, leaving 13 bases not matched to a gene. The CDR3 has 16 residues. Germline V gene lookup returns CDR1 SGHVS and CDR2 FNYEAQ. Written as DNA, the CDR3 is TGTGCCAGCAGCCACGCGGCAGGGGGCCACATATACGAGCAGTACTTC. Protein product: CASSHAAGGHIYEQYF.

This clonotype has ten or more counts. The rearrangement links TRBV19 to TRBJ1-5, with unresolved D. This CDR3 region has 15 residues. The V and J ends lost 1 base and 2 bases respectively, with 9 bases between them. Germline V gene sequence: CDR1 LNHDA, CDR2 SQIVND (reference sequence). CDR3 amino acids: CASSIAAIGNQPQHF. The CDR3 nucleotides are TGTGCCAGTAGTATAGCAGCGATCGGCAATCAGCCCCAGCATTTT.

This clonotype was detected many times. The chain uses TRBV4-2 and TRBJ2-3; weak D call: TRBD2 (5 bases). Germline V gene lookup returns CDR1 LGHNA and CDR2 YNFKEQ. The CDR3 consists of 16 residues. V lost 3 bases, J lost 3 bases, and 16 bases lay in between. The CDR3 nucleotides are TGTGCCAGCAGCCAGTTCCCCGGGGATAAAACAGATACGCAGTATTTT. It yields the protein CASSQFPGDKTDTQYF.

This clonotype appeared many times. This chain uses TRBV12-3 or TRBV12-4 with TRBJ2-1; 7 nucleotides line up with TRBD1. Trimming cost V 4 bases and J 6 bases; bases outside gene matches: 9. The CDR3 covers 15 residues. CDR3 sequence: CASSYDRVSANEQFF. The DNA of the CDR3 is TGTGCCAGCAGTTACGACAGGGTGTCGGCCAATGAGCAGTTCTTC.

This clonotype came up many times. The V gene is TRBV20-1, the J gene TRBJ2-5; D may be TRBD2 (6 bases). The CDR3 length is 13 residues. CDR1 and CDR2 from the germline V gene are DFQATT and SNEGSKA (reference sequence). V gave up 6 bases and J gave up 2 bases, with 13 bases separating them. In DNA form, the CDR3 reads TGCAGTGCCACGTTCGGGGGTCAAGAGACCCAGTACTTC. Translating it yields CSATFGGQETQYF.

This clonotype was found many times. The chain uses TRBV20-1 and TRBJ1-5; 12 bases are a match to TRBD1. Germline V lookup: CDR1 DFQATT, CDR2 SNEGSKA (reference sequence). CDR3 length equals 15 residues. The V and J ends lost 5 bases and 4 bases, in that order; junction bases with no gene match: 6. In DNA form, the CDR3 reads TGCAGTGCTTGGGACAGGGGGCGTTTAAATCAGCCCCAGCATTTT. It encodes CSAWDRGRLNQPQHF.

The DNA of the CDR3 is TGTGCCAGCAGGTCCGGACTAGAACTGGGCGAGCAGTACTTC. It translates to CASRSGLELGEQYF. The chain links TRBV7-9 to TRBJ2-7; the match to TRBD2 covers 7 bases. V was clipped by 6 bases and J by 6 bases; unmatched bases: 11. Germline CDR1 reads SEHNR; CDR2 reads FQNEAQ (reference sequence). This CDR3 has 14 amino acids.

On this clonotype itself: A much larger clonotype is one base distant, so this may be a read error. The chain employs TRBV12-3 or TRBV12-4 and TRBJ2-5, with D perhaps matching TRBD1 or TRBD2 (5 bases each). This CDR3 has 16 residues. V lost 5 bases to trimming and J lost 4 bases, with 20 bases between them. The DNA of the CDR3 is TGTGCCAGCAGTCGGATCCCGGGACGACGGGGAGAGACCCAGTACTTC. Translation: CASSRIPGRRGETQYF.

This clonotype was picked up many times. The CDR3 spells CASSPGDGNTEAFF. The CDR3 nucleotides are TGTGCCAGCTCACCGGGGGACGGAAACACTGAAGCTTTCTTT. The chain joins TRBV18 to TRBJ1-1; maybe TRBD1 (5 bases). V was shortened by 3 bases and J by 2 bases, with 10 bases between the two germline ends. Germline values: CDR1 KGHSH, CDR2 LQKENI. The CDR3 length is 14 residues.

The table lists this clonotype with many counts. The chain has TRBV7-2 and TRBJ1-4; possible D gene TRBD1, 6 bases. V was pared by 4 bases and J by 7 bases, with 13 bases between. The CDR3 is 14 residues long. CDR1 is SGHTA, CDR2 FQGNSA, per germline. CDR3 in amino acids: CASSSLGGGEKLFF. The CDR3 nucleotides are TGTGCCAGCAGCTCCCTAGGGGGGGGTGAAAAACTGTTTTTT.

This clonotype was recorded many times. This chain uses TRBV14 with TRBJ2-1; 7 nucleotides match TRBD2. The CDR3 runs to 15 residues. V shed 3 bases, J shed 7 bases, and the junction held 9 bases outside the gene matches. Looked up from germline, CDR1 is SGHDN and CDR2 is FVKESK. The chain's CDR3 is CASSQREWIRNEQFF. CDR3 nucleotide sequence: TGTGCCAGCAGCCAGCGGGAGTGGATTAGAAATGAGCAGTTCTTC.

J is TRBJ1-1 and V is TRBV9; the D is unclear. The germline V gene has CDR1 SGDLS and CDR2 YYNGEE. The CDR3 is 13 residues long. Deletions cut 1 base from V and 3 bases from J, with 7 bases between. CDR3 nucleotides: TGTGCCAGCAGCGTAAGGGCAGACACTGAAGCTTTCTTT. Protein product: CASSVRADTEAFF.

This clonotype was found a few times. The J gene is TRBJ2-2, the V gene TRBV29-1, with TRBD2 identical over 10 bases. Germline assignment: CDR1 SQVTM and CDR2 ANQGSEA. Trimming at V came to 7 bases and at J to 2 bases, leaving 7 bases not matched to a gene. The CDR3 totals 15 residues. For the CDR3, the DNA is TGCAGCGCCCTTGCTAGCGGGAGTAACACCGGGGAGCTGTTTTTT. Its translation: CSALASGSNTGELFF.

This clonotype has a count of ten or more. The chain is built from TRBV12-3 or TRBV12-4 and TRBJ2-7; TRBD1 agrees at 10 bases. The CDR3 covers 13 residues. Trimming cost V 1 base and J 8 bases; bases outside gene matches: 2. CDR3 residues: CASSLGQGAKQYF. CDR3 DNA: TGTGCCAGCAGTTTAGGACAGGGGGCGAAGCAGTACTTC.

This clonotype was recorded many times. The chain uses TRBV7-2 and TRBJ2-7; 9 bases match TRBD1. This CDR3 is built from 15 residues. With V trimmed by 0 bases and J by 3 bases, 3 bases remained unmatched. Germline V gene lookup returns CDR1 SGHTA and CDR2 FQGNSA. The CDR3 DNA is TGTGCCAGCAGCTTAGCCGGGACAGGGAGCTACGAGCAGTACTTC. Its protein product is CASSLAGTGSYEQYF.